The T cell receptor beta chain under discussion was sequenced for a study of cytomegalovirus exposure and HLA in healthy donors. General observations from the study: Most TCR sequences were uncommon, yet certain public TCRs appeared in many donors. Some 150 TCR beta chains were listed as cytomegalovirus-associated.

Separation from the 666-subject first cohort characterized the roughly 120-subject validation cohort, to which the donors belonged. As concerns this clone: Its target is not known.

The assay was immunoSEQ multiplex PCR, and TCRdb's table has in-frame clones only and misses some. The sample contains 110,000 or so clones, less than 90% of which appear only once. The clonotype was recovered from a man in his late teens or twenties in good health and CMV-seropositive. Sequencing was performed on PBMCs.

CDR3 nucleotides: TGTGCCTGGAGTGTACGGGACGAGCAGTACTTC. This encodes CAWSVRDEQYF. The chain is built from TRBV30 and TRBJ2-7; D gene ambiguous. Germline V gene data show CDR1 as GTSNPN and CDR2 as SVGIG (reference sequence). V shed 0 bases and J shed 5 bases, with 5 bases lying between them. The CDR3 covers 11 residues. Variable domain in full (rest from reference TRBV30 and TRBJ2-7): SQTIHQWPATLVQPVGSPLSLECTVEGTSNPNLYWYRQAAGRGLQLLFYSVGIGQISSEVPQNLSASRPQDRQFILSSKKLLLSDSGFYLCAWSVRDEQYFGPGTRLTVT.